This TCR beta chain is from a study of human T cells and chemical hapten exposure. Documented time point: pre-sensitization, week 0. As for treatment: therapeutic diphenylcyclopropenone sensitization with weekly scalp DPC. This clonotype was counted ten times or more. Its antigen is not identified. Each CDR3 protein is one row after TCRdb ran MiXCR on the RACE reads. The sample lists about 120,000 distinct CDR3 sequences, roughly 12% seen once, with 2.8% in the top ten. Germline CDR1 reads GTSNPN; CDR2 reads SVGIG (reference sequence). V lost 1 base to trimming and J lost 3 bases, with 14 bases between them. CDR3 size: 15 residues. Findings and caveats of the study: With regard to DPC sensitization, TCRs above 1 in 1000 frequency did not change. Positive correlation was observed between PT1 expanded TCR counts and patch test score.

The chain joins TRBV30 to TRBJ2-3; a possible D gene is TRBD1 (6 bases). This receptor was obtained from a woman aged 18-29 years with alopecia areata. Some clones in this sample may be carry-over from other donors' samples. The sample here was whole blood, taken in connection with sensitization to the hapten diphenylcyclopropenone (DPC). The CDR3 DNA follows: TGTGCCTGGAGTGCCGGATGGGGACAAACAGATACGCAGTATTTT. Amino acid sequence: CAWSAGWGQTDTQYF.